A selection of T cell receptor beta chains follows, all from one sample in a study of blood T cells in healthy people across ages. Each CDR3 protein is one row after TCRdb ran MiXCR on the 5' RACE reads. This sample has over 500,000 distinct CDR3 sequences, with 45% to 60% found just once. The sample comprised blood. These receptors came from an elderly woman in good health. The CDR3 runs from the conserved cysteine through the conserved F or W. The D gene is left open where the match is weak. Clone size appears in some rows only: once, few, many, or a class for an expanded clone.

abundance: -
v_gene: TRBV29-1
j_gene: TRBJ2-7
d_gene: -
CDR3nt: TGCAGCATTGGACGCGATACAATGGACCAGTACTTC
CDR3aa: CSIGRDTMDQYF

abundance: many
v_gene: TRBV5-1
j_gene: TRBJ2-1
d_gene: TRBD1
CDR3nt: TGCGCCAGCAGCTCAGACAGGGTAGGGATGAATGAGCAGTTCTTC
CDR3aa: CASSSDRVGMNEQFF

abundance: -
v_gene: TRBV9
j_gene: TRBJ1-1
d_gene: -
CDR3nt: TGTGCCAGCAGCGTAGATACGGACACTGAAGCTTTCTTT
CDR3aa: CASSVDTDTEAFF

abundance: -
v_gene: TRBV20-1
j_gene: TRBJ2-2
d_gene: -
CDR3nt: TGCAGTGCTTCCCCGGCAGATGAGGACACCGGGGAGCTGTTTTTT
CDR3aa: CSASPADEDTGELFF

abundance: few
v_gene: TRBV5-1
j_gene: TRBJ1-6
d_gene: -
CDR3nt: TGCGCCAGCAGCTTGGTCGGTCTGTCTAATTCACCCCTCCACTTT
CDR3aa: CASSLVGLSNSPLHF

abundance: -
v_gene: TRBV4-2
j_gene: TRBJ2-6
d_gene: -
CDR3nt: TGTGCCAGCAGCCAAGACGCAGGGCGGGCCAACGTCCTGACTTTC
CDR3aa: CASSQDAGRANVLTF

abundance: -
v_gene: TRBV11-3
j_gene: TRBJ2-1
d_gene: -
CDR3nt: TGTGCCAGCAGCAACGAGCGGAGAGGAGTGGATGAGCAGTTCTTC
CDR3aa: CASSNERRGVDEQFF

abundance: -
v_gene: TRBV24-1
j_gene: TRBJ2-3
d_gene: TRBD1
CDR3nt: TGTGCCACCAGTGATCGGGACAGTCCTAGCACAGATACGCAGTATTTT
CDR3aa: CATSDRDSPSTDTQYF

abundance: few
v_gene: TRBV18
j_gene: TRBJ2-1
d_gene: -
CDR3nt: TGTGCCAGCTCACCTGGGCAGAACAATGAGCAGTTCTTC
CDR3aa: CASSPGQNNEQFF

abundance: -
v_gene: TRBV12-3/TRBV12-4
j_gene: TRBJ1-2
d_gene: -
CDR3nt: TGTGCCAGCAGGTCCCTCGGTGAGGACTATGGCTACACCTTC
CDR3aa: CASRSLGEDYGYTF

abundance: many
v_gene: TRBV29-1
j_gene: TRBJ2-5
d_gene: -
CDR3nt: TGCAGCGTTGACAGGACAGTGGGAGAGACCCAGTACTTC
CDR3aa: CSVDRTVGETQYF

abundance: -
v_gene: TRBV9
j_gene: TRBJ2-6
d_gene: -
CDR3nt: TGTGCCAGCAGCCCCCAATCGGGGGCCAACGTCCTGACTTTC
CDR3aa: CASSPQSGANVLTF

abundance: few
v_gene: TRBV20-1
j_gene: TRBJ1-4
d_gene: TRBD1
CDR3nt: TGCAGTGCTACGGACAGGGGGCGGTCTAATGAAAAACTGTTTTTT
CDR3aa: CSATDRGRSNEKLFF

abundance: few
v_gene: TRBV27
j_gene: TRBJ2-3
d_gene: -
CDR3nt: TGTGCCAGCAGTGTCTTGAGCACAGATACGCAGTATTTT
CDR3aa: CASSVLSTDTQYF

abundance: -
v_gene: TRBV5-1
j_gene: TRBJ2-3
d_gene: -
CDR3nt: TGCGCCAGCAGCTTGGACGGGAGTAGGACAGATACGCAGTATTTT
CDR3aa: CASSLDGSRTDTQYF

abundance: -
v_gene: TRBV9
j_gene: TRBJ2-7
d_gene: -
CDR3nt: TGTGCCAGCAGCGTAGTTGGGGACACCGAGCAGTACTTC
CDR3aa: CASSVVGDTEQYF

abundance: -
v_gene: TRBV5-1
j_gene: TRBJ2-1
d_gene: TRBD2
CDR3nt: TGCGCCAGCAGCTCCCAGACTAGCGGGGCCAACAATGAGCAGTTCTTC
CDR3aa: CASSSQTSGANNEQFF

abundance: many
v_gene: TRBV10-3
j_gene: TRBJ2-5
d_gene: -
CDR3nt: TGTGCCACTGAAGGGCAGGGAGAGACCCAGTACTTC
CDR3aa: CATEGQGETQYF

abundance: many
v_gene: TRBV7-8
j_gene: TRBJ2-1
d_gene: -
CDR3nt: TGTGCCAGCAGTTTTCGCGGGGTTGGGAATGAGCAGTTCTTC
CDR3aa: CASSFRGVGNEQFF

abundance: -
v_gene: TRBV18
j_gene: TRBJ1-1
d_gene: TRBD1
CDR3nt: TGTGCCAGCTCGACCGGGACAGGGCTTGGTACTGAAGCTTTCTTT
CDR3aa: CASSTGTGLGTEAFF

abundance: -
v_gene: TRBV29-1
j_gene: TRBJ2-1
d_gene: -
CDR3nt: TGCAGCGCCAGGGGGGCAAGGAATGAGCAGTTCTTC
CDR3aa: CSARGARNEQFF

abundance: -
v_gene: TRBV18
j_gene: TRBJ2-2
d_gene: -
CDR3nt: TGTGCCAGCTCACCAGACTTGAACACCGGGGAGCTGTTTTTT
CDR3aa: CASSPDLNTGELFF

abundance: -
v_gene: TRBV11-2
j_gene: TRBJ2-3
d_gene: TRBD2
CDR3nt: TGTGCCAGCAGCTTACGTAGCGGGAGGGTAACTAGCACAGATACGCAGTATTTT
CDR3aa: CASSLRSGRVTSTDTQYF

abundance: -
v_gene: TRBV6-6
j_gene: TRBJ2-7
d_gene: -
CDR3nt: TGTGCCAGCAGTTTTACAGGCTACGGGCAGTACTTC
CDR3aa: CASSFTGYGQYF

abundance: -
v_gene: TRBV7-9
j_gene: TRBJ2-7
d_gene: TRBD2
CDR3nt: TGTACCAGCAGCTTAGATCCGGGACTAGCTCAATGGCGGTACTTC
CDR3aa: CTSSLDPGLAQWRYF

abundance: -
v_gene: TRBV6-5
j_gene: TRBJ1-2
d_gene: -
CDR3nt: TGTGCCAGCAGTTACTCCCCAGGGACGGTCTATGGCTACACCTTC
CDR3aa: CASSYSPGTVYGYTF

abundance: many
v_gene: TRBV6-5
j_gene: TRBJ2-3
d_gene: -
CDR3nt: TGTGCCAGCAGTTGGGGACAAGGGAGGGATACGCAGTATTTT
CDR3aa: CASSWGQGRDTQYF

abundance: many
v_gene: TRBV5-8
j_gene: TRBJ2-4
d_gene: TRBD1
CDR3nt: TGTGCCAGCAGCTTGTCAGGACAGGGAATTAAAAACATTCAGTACTTC
CDR3aa: CASSLSGQGIKNIQYF

abundance: -
v_gene: TRBV11-2
j_gene: TRBJ2-2
d_gene: TRBD2
CDR3nt: TGTGCCAGCAGCTCCTCTAGCGGAAACACCGGGGAGCTGTTTTTT
CDR3aa: CASSSSSGNTGELFF

abundance: many
v_gene: TRBV28
j_gene: TRBJ2-3
d_gene: TRBD1
CDR3nt: TGTGCCAGCACCTTCCCCTCGGGACAGGGTGGCACAGATACGCAGTATTTT
CDR3aa: CASTFPSGQGGTDTQYF

abundance: -
v_gene: TRBV5-1
j_gene: TRBJ1-1
d_gene: -
CDR3nt: TGCGCCAGCAGCTTTTCGTCGGGGTTACAGACTGAAGCTTTCTTT
CDR3aa: CASSFSSGLQTEAFF

abundance: -
v_gene: TRBV28
j_gene: TRBJ2-7
d_gene: -
CDR3nt: TGTGCCAGCAGTTTAACCGGGAACTCCTACGAGCAGTACTTC
CDR3aa: CASSLTGNSYEQYF

abundance: -
v_gene: TRBV7-2
j_gene: TRBJ2-6
d_gene: -
CDR3nt: TGTGCCAGCAGCTTTACGGGGCGCGCTGGGGCCAACGTCCTGACTTTC
CDR3aa: CASSFTGRAGANVLTF

abundance: many
v_gene: TRBV29-1
j_gene: TRBJ2-1
d_gene: -
CDR3nt: TGCAGCGTTGAAGTCGGGGGTCGGACCCTAATAATCAATGAGCAGTTCTTC
CDR3aa: CSVEVGGRTLIINEQFF

abundance: many
v_gene: TRBV3-1
j_gene: TRBJ2-7
d_gene: -
CDR3nt: TGTGCCAGCAGATCGGGCGGGTACGAGCAGTACTTC
CDR3aa: CASRSGGYEQYF

abundance: -
v_gene: TRBV28
j_gene: TRBJ1-1
d_gene: -
CDR3nt: TGTGCCAGCAGTACGGCCCTCCTGAACACTGAAGCTTTCTTT
CDR3aa: CASSTALLNTEAFF